This TCR beta chain came from a study of T cells after yellow fever vaccination. TCRdb independently ran MiXCR on the 5' RACE reads; one entry per CDR3 protein. The sample lists approximately 550,000 distinct CDR3 sequences, roughly 21% occurring once. This clonotype was detected only a few times. The sequence was obtained from a young man who received the YFV17D yellow fever vaccine. The starting material was PBMCs, obtained 15 days after the yellow fever booster vaccination.

The CDR3 here is CASSHNRDTEAFF. CDR3 DNA: TGTGCCAGCAGCCACAACAGGGACACTGAAGCTTTCTTT. The chain links TRBV14 to TRBJ1-1; maybe TRBD1 (6 bases). V was pared by 3 bases and J by 3 bases, with 8 bases between. CDR3 length: 13 residues. Per the germline V gene, CDR1 is SGHDN and CDR2 is FVKESK.